Below, 16 T cell receptor beta chains from the same sample are listed, as sequenced in a study of cytomegalovirus exposure and HLA in healthy donors. PCR amplification relied on 60 Vbeta primers (plus 13 Jbeta primers). Sequencing was performed with immunoSEQ multiplex PCR; in TCRdb, only in-frame clones are kept and a portion is missing. Its listing shows about 170,000 clones. The specimen was PBMCs. All receptors derive from a woman in her sixties in good health and CMV-seronegative.

V usage is TRBV7-2 and J usage is TRBJ1-6, with D maybe TRBD1 (5 bases). The CDR3 length is 17 residues. Germline V gene data show CDR1 as SGHTA and CDR2 as FQGNSA. V lost 5 bases to trimming and J lost 9 bases, with 23 bases between them. The CDR3 region is CASSPNRPSTGASPLHF. CDR3 in DNA: TGTGCCAGCAGCCCAAACAGGCCTTCGACTGGGGCTTCACCCCTCCACTTT.

This chain uses TRBV7-9 with TRBJ2-1, with D unclear. The CDR3 loop spans 11 amino acids. Germline V gene data show CDR1 as SEHNR and CDR2 as FQNEAQ (reference sequence). V dropped 5 bases and J dropped 10 bases, with 9 bases sitting between them. CDR3 in DNA: TGTGCCAGCAGCACTTTAAGAGAGCAGTTCTTC. Protein sequence: CASSTLREQFF.

The chain recombines TRBV11-3 with TRBJ2-7; 11 bases match TRBD2. The germline V gene encodes CDR1 SGHNT and CDR2 YENEEA. CDR3 length equals 15 residues. V dropped 4 bases and J dropped 0; count of bases not matched to a gene: 2. CDR3 DNA: TGTGCCAGCAGCTCCGGACTAGCGGGCTCCTACGAGCAGTACTTC. Its translation is CASSSGLAGSYEQYF.

This rearrangement joins TRBV7-3 to TRBJ1-1; a weak D match, TRBD1 (6 bases). Germline V CDR1 and CDR2: SGHTA, FQGTGA. Trimming cost V 4 bases and J 11 bases, with 11 bases left between them. This CDR3 contains 11 residues. CDR3 bases: TGTGCCAGCAGCTCCGGGACACACGCTTTCTTT. Translating it yields CASSSGTHAFF.

The rearrangement links TRBV5-4 to TRBJ2-7, with D possibly being TRBD1 (5 bases). The CDR3 loop spans 15 amino acids. The germline V gene encodes CDR1 SGHNT and CDR2 YYREEE (reference sequence). V was clipped by 0 bases and J by 0 bases, with 10 bases between them. CDR3: CASSLGGPSSYEQYF. The CDR3, as DNA: TGTGCCAGCAGCTTGGGGGGCCCGAGCTCCTACGAGCAGTACTTC.

The chain uses TRBV7-9 and TRBJ1-2; TRBD1 matches at 7 bases. The J segment lost 4 bases and the V segment lost 1 base, leaving 9 bases of the junction unmatched. Germline V gene data show CDR1 as SEHNR and CDR2 as FQNEAQ (reference sequence). This CDR3 contains 16 residues. CDR3 sequence: CASSLGDRELVYGYTF. The CDR3 DNA is TGTGCCAGCAGCTTAGGAGACAGGGAGTTAGTCTATGGCTACACCTTC.

This chain uses TRBV5-1 with TRBJ1-5; 7 nucleotides agree with TRBD1. Losses at the gene ends were 0 bases for V and 0 bases for J; bases not matched to a gene: 3. The CDR3 is made up of 16 amino acids. The V gene's germline CDR1 is SGHRS and CDR2 YFSETQ. CDR3 protein: CASSLGGQTSNQPQHF. The CDR3 DNA sequence: TGCGCCAGCAGCTTGGGGGGACAGACTAGCAATCAGCCCCAGCATTTT. Based on the CDR3 plus reference TRBV5-1 and TRBJ1-5, the full variable domain is KAGVTQTPRYLIKTRGQQVTLSCSPISGHRSVSWYQQTPGQGLQFLFEYFSETQRNKGNFPGRFSGRQFSNSRSEMNVSTLELGDSALYLCASSLGGQTSNQPQHFGDGTRLSIL.

V is TRBV4-1 and J is TRBJ1-4; TRBD1 is a possible D gene (5 bases). Germline V gene sequence: CDR1 MGHRA, CDR2 YSYEKL. The CDR3 runs 14 residues. Trimming cost V 1 base and J 8 bases, with 11 bases left between them. The CDR3 bases are TGCGCCAGCAGCCAAGGACAGTTGGAAGAAAAACTGTTTTTT. It is translated as CASSQGQLEEKLFF.

V and J are TRBV6-1 and TRBJ2-5; possibly TRBD1 for D (6 bases). Germline V lookup: CDR1 MNHNS, CDR2 SASEGT. CDR3 length equals 15 residues. The ends were cut back, 7 bases at V and 1 base at J, with 16 bases in the middle. This CDR3 reads CASTRHDRSQETQYF. Here the CDR3 DNA reads TGTGCCAGCACAAGGCACGACAGGAGCCAAGAGACCCAGTACTTC.

The rearrangement joins TRBV9 to TRBJ2-2; D ambiguous. In germline, CDR1 is SGDLS, CDR2 YYNGEE. CDR3 size: 17 residues. V was trimmed by 1 base and J by 6 bases, leaving 19 bases between them. The CDR3 coding sequence is TGTGCCAGCAGCGTAACCCTCAGCGCGGAGAGGTCCGGGGAGCTGTTTTTT. Translated: CASSVTLSAERSGELFF. The full variable domain, with the rest looked up from reference TRBV9 and TRBJ2-2, is DSGVTQTPKHLITATGQRVTLRCSPRSGDLSVYWYQQSLDQGLQFLIQYYNGEERAKGNILERFSAQQFPDLHSELNLSSLELGDSALYFCASSVTLSAERSGELFFGEGSRLTVL.

The V call is TRBV11-2, the J call TRBJ2-3; D not certain. The CDR3 length is 11 residues. The V end was cut by 5 bases, the J end by 6 bases, with 6 bases between. Per the germline V gene, CDR1 is SGHAT and CDR2 is FQNNGV. The CDR3 region is CASSPTDTQYF. As DNA, the CDR3 is TGTGCCAGCAGCCCTACGGATACGCAGTATTTT.

The gene calls are TRBV4-2 and TRBJ2-7; no clear D gene. Trimming took 0 bases from V and 2 from J, leaving 20 bases between them. Germline assignment: CDR1 LGHNA and CDR2 YNFKEQ. The CDR3 extends over 18 amino acids. CDR3 residues: CASSQEGLTPRRPYEQYF. The CDR3 DNA reads as TGTGCCAGCAGCCAAGAGGGTCTAACCCCCCGGCGGCCCTACGAGCAGTACTTC.

This chain links TRBV28 with TRBJ1-2, with no clear D. Per germline, CDR1 MDHEN and CDR2 SYDVKM. The CDR3 contains 15 residues. V dropped 2 bases and J dropped 1 base, with 11 bases sitting between them. CDR3 sequence: CASSLLLGSNYGYTF. CDR3 coding DNA: TGTGCCAGCAGTTTACTACTTGGGAGTAACTATGGCTACACCTTC.

The chain links TRBV6-5 to TRBJ1-3, with D hard to call. CDR3 length equals 15 residues. The germline CDR1 and CDR2 sequences are MNHEY and SVGAGI. Trimming left V 4 bases short and J 3 bases short, with 13 bases between. The CDR3 bases are TGTGCCAGCAGTTCCCTTCGACTGGTTGGAAACACCATATATTTT. Protein: CASSSLRLVGNTIYF.

This chain links TRBV7-9 with TRBJ1-2; 9 nucleotides align to TRBD1. Germline V gene data show CDR1 as SEHNR and CDR2 as FQNEAQ (reference sequence). The CDR3 is 16 residues long. Losses at the gene ends were 1 base for V and 4 bases for J; bases not matched to a gene: 7. Here the CDR3 DNA reads TGTGCCAGCAGCTTAGGAGGGACAGGGCTTCGCTATGGCTACACCTTC. It is translated as CASSLGGTGLRYGYTF.

This sequence joins TRBV10-1 and TRBJ2-1; 11 bases align to TRBD2. The J segment lost 4 bases and the V segment lost 2 bases, leaving 4 bases of the junction unmatched. The CDR3 runs to 16 residues. Germline V gives CDR1 WNHNN, CDR2 SYGVQD (reference sequence). CDR3: CASSETSGSGYNEQFF. The CDR3 DNA sequence: TGCGCCAGCAGTGAGACTAGCGGGAGCGGATACAATGAGCAGTTCTTC.